The source of this T cell receptor (beta chain) is a study of human thymus T cells. The V gene's germline CDR1 is MGHRA and CDR2 YSYEKL. This CDR3 has 18 amino acids. J gave up 1 base and V 8 bases, and 10 bases lay outside the gene matches. The study's findings and limits: Apparent skewing of V and J gene usage characterized both thymic and blood repertoires.

Profiled with immunoSEQ multiplex PCR; TCRdb holds only in-frame clones, not every one. The data show about 46,000 clones, 95% seen once. Concerning this clone itself: Its antigen is not known.

Sequences were obtained from blood. The receptor's source is a girl under three years old with a congenital heart defect but otherwise immunologically healthy. This chain links TRBV4-1 with TRBJ2-6, with 11 bases aligning to TRBD2. The CDR3 DNA is TGCGCCAGCGGAATAGCGGGAGGGCCATTTTCTGGGGCCAACGTCCTGACTTTC. Residues: CASGIAGGPFSGANVLTF.